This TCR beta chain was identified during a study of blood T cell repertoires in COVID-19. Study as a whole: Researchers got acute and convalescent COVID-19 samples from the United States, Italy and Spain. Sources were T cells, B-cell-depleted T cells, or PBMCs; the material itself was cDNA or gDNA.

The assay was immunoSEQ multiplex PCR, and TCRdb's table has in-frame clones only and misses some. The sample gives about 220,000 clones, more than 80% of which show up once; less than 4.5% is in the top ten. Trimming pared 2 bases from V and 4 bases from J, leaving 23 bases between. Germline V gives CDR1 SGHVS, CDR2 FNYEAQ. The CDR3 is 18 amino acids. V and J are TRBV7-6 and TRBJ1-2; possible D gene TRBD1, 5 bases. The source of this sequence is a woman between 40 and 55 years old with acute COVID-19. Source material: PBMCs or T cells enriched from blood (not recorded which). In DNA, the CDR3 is TGTGCCAGCAGCTTATCAAGGTGGCGACCGGGGGAAGGCTATGGCTACACCTTC. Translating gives CASSLSRWRPGEGYGYTF.